The 9 T cell receptor beta chains below come from one sample, sequenced in a study of OX40 agonist ivuxolimab in advanced cancers. The protocol was immunoSEQ multiplex PCR, while the TCRdb copy is restricted to in-frame clones and leaves out a portion. The data show about 79,000 clones, about 95% seen once. Sequencing used CD4+ or CD8+ T cells sorted from blood, obtained in a trial of the OX40 agonist ivuxolimab. The source of these receptors is an adult with an advanced solid tumor such as melanoma, head and neck, liver or kidney cancer.

The V call is TRBV7-9, the J call TRBJ2-3; maybe TRBD2 (5 bases). V lost 3 bases and J 4 bases, leaving 17 bases between the germline ends. The V gene's germline CDR1 is SEHNR and CDR2 FQNEAQ (reference sequence). The CDR3 length is 16 residues. The CDR3 region has the DNA TGTGCCAGCAGCTTGCGGATCGGAGGTTTCCCAGATACGCAGTATTTT. Residues: CASSLRIGGFPDTQYF.

The CDR3 DNA reads as TGTGCCAGCAGCGCTGGGCCCGTGGGGACAGATACGCAGTATTTT. Translating it yields CASSAGPVGTDTQYF. J is TRBJ2-3 and V is TRBV9; no definite D call. The CDR3 length is 15 residues. Germline assignment: CDR1 SGDLS and CDR2 YYNGEE. The V and J ends lost 3 bases and 3 bases respectively, with 14 bases between them.

V and J are TRBV4-2 and TRBJ1-5; TRBD1 agrees at 7 bases. With 1 base clipped from V and 2 bases from J, the junction kept 5 bases outside the gene matches. CDR1 and CDR2 from the germline V gene are LGHNA and YNFKEQ. The CDR3 is 16 amino acids. CDR3: CASSQVGTDGNQPQHF. The CDR3 coding sequence is TGTGCCAGCAGCCAAGTTGGGACAGATGGCAATCAGCCCCAGCATTTT.

V gene TRBV6-4 combines with J gene TRBJ2-2; D not resolved. V was trimmed by 4 bases and J by 3 bases, leaving 9 bases between them. This CDR3 region has 14 residues. Germline CDR1 and CDR2: MRHNA and SNTAGT. The CDR3 protein is CASSANGYTGELFF. For the CDR3, the DNA is TGTGCCAGCAGTGCCAACGGTTACACCGGGGAGCTGTTTTTT.

The genes are TRBV27 and TRBJ2-4, with D perhaps given as TRBD1 or TRBD2 (5 bases each). This CDR3 contains 13 residues. Germline-derived CDR1 and CDR2 are MNHEY and SMNVEV (reference sequence). V was trimmed by 5 bases and J by 10 bases, leaving 15 bases between them. CDR3 sequence: CASSPGRWWIQYF. DNA of the CDR3: TGTGCCAGCAGTCCGGGACGGTGGTGGATTCAGTACTTC.

The sample holds one count of this clone. This rearrangement joins TRBV30 to TRBJ2-7; D gene unclear. CDR1 GTSNPN and CDR2 SVGIG come from the germline V gene (reference sequence). The CDR3 is 14 residues long. Trimming cost V 3 bases and J 1 base, with 13 bases left between them. The CDR3 is CAWRVPGWSYEQYF. The CDR3 DNA reads TGTGCCTGGAGGGTCCCCGGGTGGTCCTACGAGCAGTACTTC.

The chain joins TRBV19 to TRBJ2-1, with 8 bases fitting TRBD2. V dropped 7 bases and J dropped 7; count of bases not matched to a gene: 15. CDR1 LNHDA and CDR2 SQIVND come from the germline V gene (reference sequence). This CDR3 contains 16 residues. The CDR3 loop is CASNDGGSGNGNEQFF. CDR3 DNA: TGTGCCAGTAATGATGGGGGTAGCGGGAATGGGAATGAGCAGTTCTTC.

The chain is built from TRBV4-1 and TRBJ2-5, with 8 bases aligning to TRBD2. Unmatched junction bases numbered 6, after V lost 0 bases and J lost 0 bases. Germline lookup yields CDR1 MGHRA and CDR2 YSYEKL. CDR3 size: 17 residues. The CDR3 reads CASSQDWLAGYQETQYF. The CDR3 nucleotides are TGCGCCAGCAGCCAAGATTGGCTAGCGGGTTACCAAGAGACCCAGTACTTC.

As to this clone: The junction and the germline gene differ at one end; a read error may be behind it. The rearrangement joins TRBV28 to TRBJ2-1, with a weak D call TRBD1 (5 bases). The CDR3 has 12 amino acids. Germline V gene sequence: CDR1 MDHEN, CDR2 SYDVKM. CDR3 in amino acids: CASSLGPGQGVF. The CDR3 nucleotides read TGTGCCAGCAGTTTGGGGCCAGGTCAAGGGGTCTTC.